The 15 T cell receptor beta chains below were found in one sample sequenced in a study of T cells after yellow fever vaccination. TCRdb reanalysed the 5' RACE reads using MiXCR and keeps one entry per CDR3 protein. The data hold 29,000 or so distinct CDR3 sequences, with over 5.5% observed a single time. The material sequenced was PBMCs, either bulk or a sorted T-cell subset (CD4+, CD8+, memory, or dextramer-sorted; not recorded which), taken on the day of the yellow fever booster vaccination. These receptors were collected from a man younger than 45 who received the YFV17D yellow fever vaccine.

This clonotype was detected many times. The chain links TRBV11-2 to TRBJ2-2, with 12 bases aligning to TRBD2. The J segment lost 0 bases and the V segment lost 1 base, leaving 3 bases of the junction unmatched. The germline CDR1 and CDR2 sequences are SGHAT and FQNNGV. This CDR3 has 18 residues. The CDR3 DNA reads as TGTGCCAGCAGCTTAGGGACTAGCGGGACGGCGAACACCGGGGAGCTGTTTTTT. The encoded protein is CASSLGTSGTANTGELFF.

This clonotype was recorded at least ten times. This sequence joins TRBV24-1 and TRBJ2-7, with 10 bases aligning to TRBD2. The CDR3 runs to 17 residues. Germline lookup yields CDR1 KGHDR and CDR2 SFDVKD. With V trimmed by 8 bases and J by 5 bases, 17 bases remained unmatched. The CDR3 region is CATTLGFASGRGHEQYF. CDR3 sequence (DNA): TGTGCCACCACGCTGGGTTTCGCTAGCGGGAGAGGACACGAGCAGTACTTC.

This clonotype was seen many times. The chain has TRBV7-2 and TRBJ2-7; D may be TRBD2 (5 bases). V was shortened by 1 base and J by 2 bases, with 15 bases between the two germline ends. Germline assignment: CDR1 SGHTA and CDR2 FQGNSA. CDR3 size: 16 residues. The CDR3 DNA is TGTGCCAGCAGCTTAGTTAGAGGGAAAAACACCTACGAGCAGTACTTC. Encoded protein: CASSLVRGKNTYEQYF.

The J gene is TRBJ2-5, the V gene TRBV5-1; 9 bases are a match to TRBD2. The CDR3 covers 14 residues. Losses at the gene ends were 4 bases for V and 4 bases for J; bases not matched to a gene: 5. Germline V gives CDR1 SGHRS, CDR2 YFSETQ. The DNA for the CDR3 is TGCGCCAGCAGCGCTAGCGGGAATGCAGAGACCCAGTACTTC. Protein sequence: CASSASGNAETQYF.

This clonotype was seen at least ten times. This rearrangement joins TRBV6-5 to TRBJ2-7; maybe TRBD2 (6 bases). The CDR3 runs to 14 residues. Trimming removed 5 bases from V and 3 bases from J, with 14 bases in between. Germline CDR1 is MNHEY and CDR2 is SVGAGI. CDR3 DNA sequence: TGTGCCAGCAGTCCGGGAGATTCTAACTACGAGCAGTACTTC. This translates into CASSPGDSNYEQYF.

In this sample, this clonotype turned up a few times. The chain employs TRBV6-6 and TRBJ2-7; the D is unclear. V dropped 8 bases and J dropped 1 base, with 9 bases sitting between them. Germline-derived CDR1 and CDR2 are MNHNY and SVGAGI (reference sequence). This CDR3 comprises 12 residues. The CDR3 here is CASADGSYEQYF. CDR3 nucleotide sequence: TGTGCCAGCGCCGACGGTTCCTACGAGCAGTACTTC.

This clonotype was found many times. V gene TRBV20-1 combines with J gene TRBJ2-1; D unclear. CDR1 is DFQATT, CDR2 SNEGSKA, per germline (reference sequence). Trimming stripped 0 bases from V and 12 bases from J, with 9 bases between. The CDR3 is made up of 11 amino acids. The CDR3 loop reads CSARDRRAQFF. The CDR3 DNA sequence: TGCAGTGCTAGAGATCGGCGCGCGCAGTTCTTC.

This clonotype is categorized as medium-sized. The chain combines TRBV6-4 with TRBJ2-3, with 8 bases lining up with TRBD1. The CDR3 extends over 14 amino acids. Germline CDR1 and CDR2: MRHNA and SNTAGT. V lost 0 bases, J lost 4 bases, and 0 bases stayed unmatched. In DNA form, the CDR3 reads TGTGCCAGCAGTGACTCACAGGGGGCAGATACGCAGTATTTT. Translated, it gives CASSDSQGADTQYF.

The CDR3 nucleotides are TGTGCCAGCAGCTCCCCGGGACAGCAAAATGAGCAGTTCTTC. Protein sequence: CASSSPGQQNEQFF. The genes are TRBV7-2 and TRBJ2-1, with 7 bases identical to TRBD1. V shed 4 bases and J 7 bases; nucleotides not matched to a gene: 7. CDR3 length: 14 amino acids. Germline loops: CDR1 SGHTA, CDR2 FQGNSA.

This clonotype was recorded many times. The genes are TRBV18 and TRBJ2-3; 9 bases fit TRBD1. The V gene end was trimmed by 8 bases and the J gene end by 3 bases; junction bases not matched to a gene: 3. The germline V gene encodes CDR1 KGHSH and CDR2 LQKENI. The CDR3 extends over 13 amino acids. The CDR3 spells CASLGTGTDTQYF. The CDR3 DNA is TGTGCCAGCCTCGGGACAGGGACAGATACGCAGTATTTT.

This clonotype was seen ten or more times. J is TRBJ2-3 and V is TRBV3-1, with 7 bases aligning to TRBD2. CDR3 size: 14 residues. The V gene's germline CDR1 is LGHDT and CDR2 YNNKEL (reference sequence). With 1 base clipped from V and 10 bases from J, the junction kept 8 bases outside the gene matches. This CDR3 reads CASSQVGLPVPQYF. CDR3 in DNA: TGTGCCAGCAGCCAAGTGGGACTACCAGTACCGCAGTATTTT.

By frequency in the sample, this clonotype is medium-sized. The V gene is TRBV6-4, the J gene TRBJ2-1, with 12 bases fitting TRBD2. Trimming at V came to 3 bases and at J to 6 bases, leaving 0 bases not matched to a gene. CDR3 size: 14 residues. Germline CDR1 reads MRHNA; CDR2 reads SNTAGT. CDR3 bases: TGTGCCAGCAGTGAGGGACTAGCGGGCAATGAGCAGTTCTTC. This translates into CASSEGLAGNEQFF.

Only a few counts were recorded for this clonotype. This chain uses TRBV6-2 or TRBV6-3 with TRBJ2-1; D may be TRBD2 (5 bases). V gave up 7 bases and J gave up 6 bases, with 19 bases separating them. The length of the CDR3 is 15 residues. Germline CDR1 and CDR2: MNHEY and SVGEGT. The CDR3 sequence: CASTPYTSGSNEQFF. DNA of the CDR3: TGTGCCAGCACTCCCTACACAAGTGGGAGCAATGAGCAGTTCTTC.

This chain joins TRBV7-2 and TRBJ1-5, with D unresolved. Germline V gene lookup returns CDR1 SGHTA and CDR2 FQGNSA. The CDR3 runs 15 residues. V was shortened by 7 bases and J by 0 bases, with 13 bases between the two germline ends. The CDR3 here is CASTPRGFSNQPQHF. The CDR3 DNA is TGTGCCAGCACCCCGCGAGGGTTTAGCAATCAGCCCCAGCATTTT.

This clonotype was found many times. The rearrangement uses TRBV2 and TRBJ2-2; D assignment may be TRBD1 or TRBD2 (6 bases each). The CDR3 covers 16 residues. V was trimmed by 5 bases and J by 3 bases, leaving 16 bases between them. CDR1 is SNHLY and CDR2 is FYNNEI in the germline V gene. CDR3 residues: CASSFPGAEYTGELFF. CDR3 DNA sequence: TGTGCCAGCAGTTTTCCGGGGGCGGAGTACACCGGGGAGCTGTTTTTT.